This TCR beta chain was profiled in a study of T cell changes during pregnancy in multiple sclerosis. Produced via immunoSEQ multiplex PCR; TCRdb's table is partial and in-frame only. The data contain 50,000 to 80,000 clones, over 75% of them seen just once; the ten biggest clones take up around 5.2%. The V gene's germline CDR1 is MRHNA and CDR2 SNTAGT. The CDR3 spans 15 residues. V lost 6 bases to trimming and J lost 4 bases; unmatched junction nucleotides: 5. The sample was CD8+ T cells from peripheral blood mononuclear cells, taken before pregnancy. This TCR came from a female donor with multiple sclerosis, enrolled in a pregnancy study. The V gene is TRBV6-4, the J gene TRBJ2-1; 11 bases match TRBD2. In DNA form, the CDR3 reads TGTGCCAGCAGCGCACTAGCGGGGGAGTACAATGAGCAGTTCTTC. Its translation is CASSALAGEYNEQFF.